The T cell receptor (beta chain) described here comes from a study of shared clonotypes between healthy human individuals. Broader study findings: Among the subsets, naive ones generally showed larger estimated richness than memory ones. Depth of sequencing was expected to influence donor clonotype sharing.

Negatively enriched CD4+ T cells were divided by CD45RA into naive and memory. For every subset, genomic DNA was evenly distributed across several immunoSEQ plates. Clones were sequenced by immunoSEQ multiplex PCR, and TCRdb holds only the in-frame ones, with some missing. The table includes fewer than 1.8 million clones, around 98.5% detected once. In regard to this clone: Antigen specificity is unknown.

The sample comprised naive CD4+ T cells sorted from blood. Subset described: CD45RA+ positively selected. This TCR was sampled from a man younger than 40 in good health.

The CDR3: CASSSSGGQYF. CDR3 coding DNA: TGTGCCAGCAGCTCGAGTGGGGGGCAGTATTTT. This rearrangement joins TRBV11-3 to TRBJ2-3; the D gene could be TRBD1 or TRBD2 (5 bases each). Trimming removed 4 bases at V and 11 bases at J, with 10 bases between. The germline CDR1 and CDR2 sequences are SGHNT and YENEEA. The CDR3 spans 11 residues.